Listed here are 2 T cell receptor beta chains from one sample, sequenced in a study of circulating and synovial CD4+ cells in juvenile arthritis. TCRdb's table, derived via immunoSEQ multiplex PCR, lists solely in-frame clones and lacks some. The table records under 40,000 clones, about 94% of them present only once. Material for sequencing was CD4+ T cells from blood. Receptors originate from a human donor with juvenile idiopathic arthritis.

The V and J genes are TRBV7-9 and TRBJ1-1; 9 nucleotides match TRBD1. The CDR3 is made up of 14 amino acids. Germline V gives CDR1 SEHNR, CDR2 FQNEAQ (reference sequence). With V trimmed by 5 bases and J by 8 bases, 9 bases remained unmatched. The CDR3 sequence: CASSGGTGSREAFF. CDR3 DNA: TGTGCCAGCAGCGGCGGGACAGGGTCTAGAGAAGCTTTCTTT.

The chain carries TRBV7-6 and TRBJ2-5, with D maybe TRBD2 (6 bases). The germline V and J ends were trimmed by 5 bases and 7 bases, with 17 bases remaining between them. Germline CDR1 and CDR2: SGHVS and FNYEAQ. The CDR3 extends over 14 amino acids. The chain's CDR3 is CASSPDGLGGTQYF. CDR3 in DNA: TGTGCCAGCAGCCCGGACGGACTGGGGGGGACCCAGTACTTC.